This TCR beta chain was observed in a study of blood T cell repertoires in COVID-19. With 4 bases removed from V and 5 bases from J, the gap between germline ends came to 12 bases. The CDR3 sequence is 15 residues long. CDR1 is MDHEN, CDR2 SYDVKM, per germline. This table comes from immunoSEQ multiplex PCR, and its TCRdb copy is limited to in-frame clones, with some not included. The sample shows about 370,000 clones, around 91% of them seen only once. The sequence was obtained from a man aged 18-30 years who had recovered from COVID-19. This sequence joins TRBV28 and TRBJ1-6; no clear D. Sequenced sample: PBMCs or T cells enriched from blood (not recorded which). The CDR3 nucleotides are TGTGCCAGCAGTTGGGTGGCGGGAGATAATTCACCCCTCCACTTT. Encoded protein: CASSWVAGDNSPLHF.